These 30 T cell receptor beta chains were all obtained from the same sample, sequenced in a study of control samples from healthy donors and cancer patients. The method was immunoSEQ multiplex PCR; TCRdb's version includes in-frame clones alone and lacks a portion of them. The sample consists of under 300,000 clones, over 70% of them appearing once. The sequencing sample was made of PBMCs. These receptors all stem from a woman aged 55 to 70 with lung cancer.

This chain connects TRBV6-5 to TRBJ1-2, with a weak D call TRBD1 (5 bases). V was shortened by 3 bases and J by 7 bases, with 12 bases between the two germline ends. Per germline, CDR1 MNHEY and CDR2 SVGAGI. This CDR3 spans 13 amino acids. DNA for the CDR3: TGTGCCAGCAGTTATAGGGCAGGGAGTGGCTACACCTTC. Its translation is CASSYRAGSGYTF.

The genes are TRBV5-5 and TRBJ2-5, with D tentatively TRBD1 (6 bases). This CDR3 is 14 amino acids long. Germline V lookup: CDR1 SGHKS, CDR2 YYEKEE (reference sequence). Trimming removed 4 bases from V and 1 base from J, with 11 bases in between. CDR3 in DNA: TGTGCCAGCAGCGGCCGACAGGTCCAAGAGACCCAGTACTTC. Amino acids: CASSGRQVQETQYF.

The rearrangement links TRBV7-9 to TRBJ2-5; D uncertain. The CDR3 extends over 12 amino acids. Germline CDR1 is SEHNR and CDR2 is FQNEAQ (reference sequence). Trimming pared 6 bases from V and 2 bases from J, leaving 7 bases between. CDR3 loop: CASRARQETQYF. The CDR3 coding sequence is TGTGCCAGCAGAGCAAGACAAGAGACCCAGTACTTC.

In its sample, this clone was seen a few times. The chain employs TRBV2 and TRBJ1-4; 9 nucleotides line up with TRBD1. The length of the CDR3 is 13 residues. After removal of 8 bases from V and 8 bases from J, the junction contained 6 bases not matched to a gene. Germline values: CDR1 SNHLY, CDR2 FYNNEI. CDR3 amino acids: CASGSGTGEKLFF. The CDR3 DNA sequence: TGTGCCAGCGGGTCCGGGACAGGGGAAAAACTGTTTTTT.

J is TRBJ1-1 and V is TRBV4-1; D remains unclear. This CDR3 region has 14 residues. CDR1 MGHRA and CDR2 YSYEKL come from the germline V gene. Trimming cost V 0 bases and J 0 bases, with 5 bases left between them. CDR3 sequence reads: CASSQDWLNTEAFF. CDR3 DNA: TGCGCCAGCAGCCAAGATTGGCTGAACACTGAAGCTTTCTTT.

The rearrangement joins TRBV5-1 to TRBJ2-7; the D gene is possibly TRBD2 (5 bases). Germline lookup yields CDR1 SGHRS and CDR2 YFSETQ. The CDR3 is made up of 14 amino acids. V lost 0 bases and J lost 1, with 8 bases in between. CDR3 sequence reads: CASSLDGDSYEQYF. The CDR3 DNA is TGCGCCAGCAGCTTGGACGGGGATTCCTACGAGCAGTACTTC.

The chain joins TRBV28 to TRBJ1-3, with a possible D match to TRBD1 (6 bases). Between the trimmed V and J ends, which lost 4 bases and 1 base, there was a span of 17 bases. The V gene's germline CDR1 is MDHEN and CDR2 SYDVKM. This CDR3 is built from 17 residues. The CDR3 DNA follows: TGTGCCAGCAGTTCTCCCCCCGGGGGCGGGTCTGGAAACACCATATATTTT. It yields the protein CASSSPPGGGSGNTIYF.

The chain carries TRBV7-2 and TRBJ1-1; D is ambiguous. V lost 3 bases and J 1 base, leaving 3 bases between the germline ends. Germline lookup yields CDR1 SGHTA and CDR2 FQGNSA. The CDR3 length is 12 residues. The CDR3 bases are TGTGCCAGCAGCTTCCCGAACACTGAAGCTTTCTTT. Translation gives CASSFPNTEAFF.

The chain joins TRBV27 to TRBJ1-1; tentatively, D is TRBD1 (6 bases). This CDR3 has 12 amino acids. The ends were cut back, 2 bases at V and 9 bases at J, with 10 bases in the middle. The germline gives CDR1 MNHEY, CDR2 SMNVEV (reference sequence). The CDR3 loop reads CASSLGGQQAFF. In DNA, the CDR3 is TGTGCCAGCAGTTTAGGGGGGCAGCAAGCTTTCTTT.

CDR3 amino acids: CASSLVWDYSGNTIYF. In DNA, the CDR3 is TGTGCCAGCAGCTTAGTTTGGGATTACTCTGGAAACACCATATATTTT. This chain links TRBV11-2 with TRBJ1-3; D is unclear. Germline values: CDR1 SGHAT, CDR2 FQNNGV. Trimming took 1 base from V and 0 from J, leaving 10 bases between them. This CDR3 spans 16 amino acids.

The chain has TRBV9 and TRBJ2-1, with D possibly matching TRBD2 (6 bases). The V gene's germline CDR1 is SGDLS and CDR2 YYNGEE. V dropped 3 bases and J dropped 4 bases, with 8 bases sitting between them. CDR3 length: 13 residues. CDR3: CASSAREYNEQFF. In DNA form, the CDR3 reads TGTGCCAGCAGCGCGCGGGAATACAATGAGCAGTTCTTC.

This chain connects TRBV5-1 to TRBJ1-2; D possibly corresponds to TRBD1 (5 bases). This CDR3 contains 14 residues. Trimming took off 5 bases at V and 3 bases at J, with 14 bases between the two ends. Germline assignment: CDR1 SGHRS and CDR2 YFSETQ. CDR3 residues: CASRESQGYYGYTF. The CDR3 DNA follows: TGCGCCAGCAGAGAGAGTCAGGGCTACTATGGCTACACCTTC.

The chain is built from TRBV7-9 and TRBJ2-1; D perhaps matches TRBD1 (7 bases). The CDR3 consists of 15 residues. Trimming cost V 3 bases and J 8 bases, with 17 bases left between them. Per the germline V gene, CDR1 is SEHNR and CDR2 is FQNEAQ (reference sequence). CDR3 coding DNA: TGTGCCAGCAGCTTCCCGACAGGGCCGGGGGATGAGCAGTTCTTC. Encoded protein: CASSFPTGPGDEQFF.

This chain links TRBV2 with TRBJ1-5; 9 nucleotides line up with TRBD1. V shed 6 bases, J shed 7 bases, and the junction held 7 bases outside the gene matches. CDR3 size: 14 residues. CDR1 and CDR2 from the germline V gene are SNHLY and FYNNEI. The CDR3 DNA follows: TGTGCCAGCAGCCGGGACAGGGTCAGGCAGCCCCAGCATTTT. Residues: CASSRDRVRQPQHF.

The V call is TRBV5-5, the J call TRBJ1-4, with 9 positions matching TRBD1. The CDR3 length is 13 residues. After removal of 6 bases from V and 5 bases from J, the junction contained 2 bases not matched to a gene. The germline V gene has CDR1 SGHKS and CDR2 YYEKEE (reference sequence). CDR3 DNA: TGTGCCAGCAACAGGGGGCCAAATGAAAAACTGTTTTTT. Residues: CASNRGPNEKLFF.

The chain combines TRBV28 with TRBJ1-1, with 9 bases identical to TRBD1. The CDR3 is made up of 14 amino acids. Germline trimming cut 5 bases from V and 10 bases from J; bases unmatched to any gene: 11. Germline lookup yields CDR1 MDHEN and CDR2 SYDVKM. Written as DNA, the CDR3 is TGTGCCAGCAGTGTACAACAGGGGGCGAGAGCAGCTTTCTTT. Translating gives CASSVQQGARAAFF.

The V call is TRBV5-6, the J call TRBJ2-5; no firm D call. Trimming removed 0 bases from V and 1 base from J, with 4 bases in between. CDR3 length: 13 amino acids. In germline, CDR1 is SGHDT, CDR2 YYEEEE. CDR3 nucleotides: TGTGCCAGCAGCTTGGGGTCCCAAGAGACCCAGTACTTC. Its translation: CASSLGSQETQYF.

The chain employs TRBV2 and TRBJ2-7, with D possibly matching TRBD1 (6 bases). The CDR3 is made up of 15 amino acids. The germline V gene has CDR1 SNHLY and CDR2 FYNNEI. Trimming cost V 4 bases and J 7 bases, with 20 bases left between them. CDR3 sequence (DNA): TGTGCCAGCAGTGCCATGTTTAGGACAGCAGGAGAGCAGTACTTC. This codes for CASSAMFRTAGEQYF.

The chain couples TRBV5-1 to TRBJ2-1, with D tentatively TRBD2 (5 bases). The germline V and J ends were trimmed by 1 base and 6 bases, with 11 bases remaining between them. From germline, CDR1 is SGHRS and CDR2 YFSETQ. This CDR3 spans 14 amino acids. For the CDR3, the DNA is TGCGCCAGCAGCTTGACTAGTGGTACCAATGAGCAGTTCTTC. Protein sequence: CASSLTSGTNEQFF.

This clone was recorded a few times. J is TRBJ1-2 and V is TRBV27; D might be TRBD1 (6 bases). This CDR3 region has 15 residues. Germline values: CDR1 MNHEY, CDR2 SMNVEV (reference sequence). V lost 4 bases to trimming and J lost 2 bases, with 14 bases between them. The CDR3 coding sequence is TGTGCCAGCAGTTCAGGACAGCCAGCGAACTATGGCTACACCTTC. As protein: CASSSGQPANYGYTF.

The chain is built from TRBV5-4 and TRBJ2-5; D is possibly TRBD1 or TRBD2 (6 bases each). Germline lookup yields CDR1 SGHNT and CDR2 YYREEE (reference sequence). Trimming removed 0 bases from V and 2 bases from J, with 11 bases in between. The length of the CDR3 is 15 residues. CDR3 in amino acids: CASSLAGAYQETQYF. The CDR3 nucleotides read TGTGCCAGCAGCTTGGCGGGGGCTTATCAAGAGACCCAGTACTTC.

The chain couples TRBV4-1 to TRBJ2-7; no firm D call. There are 16 residues in the CDR3. Germline CDR1 MGHRA, CDR2 YSYEKL. V gave up 2 bases and J gave up 0 bases, with 14 bases separating them. The CDR3 nucleotides read TGCGCCAGCAGCCAATTTTACGCGATACCCTCCTACGAGCAGTACTTC. Translating it yields CASSQFYAIPSYEQYF.

The J gene is TRBJ1-2, the V gene TRBV6-5, with D uncertain. The CDR3 length is 13 residues. Deletions cut 6 bases from V and 8 bases from J, with 16 bases between. The germline V gene has CDR1 MNHEY and CDR2 SVGAGI. CDR3 loop: CASSPSGAGGYTF. CDR3 nucleotides: TGTGCCAGCAGCCCCTCGGGAGCTGGGGGCTACACCTTC.

On this clone: The junction shows a germline mismatch at one end, possibly a read error. The same CDR3 is also encoded by other DNA sequences in this sample. The rearrangement links TRBV6-5 to TRBJ1-1, with D maybe TRBD1 (6 bases). This CDR3 comprises 15 residues. CDR1 and CDR2 from the germline V gene are MNHEY and SVGAGI. The CDR3 sequence is CASSSPGYRDTEAFF. In DNA form, the CDR3 reads TGTGCCAGCAGCTCTCCAGGGTATCGGGACACTGAAGCCTTCTTT.

J is TRBJ1-1 and V is TRBV2, with D possibly TRBD1 on 6 matching bases. From germline, CDR1 is SNHLY and CDR2 FYNNEI. Trimming shortened V by 10 bases and J by 4 bases, and 16 bases separated the two germline ends. The CDR3 totals 13 residues. The CDR3: CAKGDTLGTEAFF. In DNA, the CDR3 is TGTGCCAAAGGGGACACATTGGGCACTGAAGCTTTCTTT.

V is TRBV19 and J is TRBJ2-5; TRBD1 agrees at 10 bases. The CDR3 is 16 amino acids. The germline gives CDR1 LNHDA, CDR2 SQIVND (reference sequence). V shed 5 bases and J 7 bases; nucleotides not matched to a gene: 13. CDR3 DNA sequence: TGTGCCAGTAGTGGAGACTCCGGGACAGGGGACGCGACCCAGTACTTC. It is translated as CASSGDSGTGDATQYF.

V is TRBV6-5 and J is TRBJ1-2, with D possibly matching TRBD1 (5 bases). This CDR3 region has 14 residues. Trimming pared 7 bases from V and 1 base from J, leaving 13 bases between. CDR1 is MNHEY and CDR2 is SVGAGI in the germline V gene. Here the CDR3 DNA reads TGTGCCAGCACTAACGGGGGTGGTAACTATGGCTACACCTTC. This sequence encodes CASTNGGGNYGYTF.

The V call is TRBV7-3, the J call TRBJ2-1; 7 bases fit TRBD1. Per germline, CDR1 SGHTA and CDR2 FQGTGA. The CDR3 runs to 15 residues. V lost 3 bases, J lost 9 bases, and 11 bases stayed unmatched. CDR3: CASSFTGAPYSEQFF. CDR3 bases: TGTGCCAGCAGCTTCACAGGGGCTCCCTACTCTGAGCAGTTCTTC. Full variable domain (outside the CDR3, taken from reference TRBV7-3 and TRBJ2-1): GAGVSQTPSNKVTEKGKYVELRCDPISGHTALYWYRQSLGQGPEFLIYFQGTGAADDSGLPNDRFFAVRPEGSVSTLKIQRTERGDSAVYLCASSFTGAPYSEQFFGPGTRLTVL.

This clone was recorded a few times. This rearrangement joins TRBV9 to TRBJ2-2, with 9 nucleotides matching TRBD1. Germline V lookup: CDR1 SGDLS, CDR2 YYNGEE. Germline trimming cut 2 bases from V and 3 bases from J; bases unmatched to any gene: 2. CDR3 length: 15 amino acids. CDR3 sequence reads: CASSVTGGHTGELFF. DNA for the CDR3: TGTGCCAGCAGCGTTACAGGGGGCCACACCGGGGAGCTGTTTTTT.

The chain has TRBV19 and TRBJ1-6; D not certain. V was pared by 3 bases and J by 5 bases, with 14 bases between. The CDR3 totals 16 residues. Looked up from germline, CDR1 is LNHDA and CDR2 is SQIVND (reference sequence). The CDR3 DNA reads as TGTGCCAGTAGTATCACCGGAAACAGCGATAATTCACCCCTCCACTTT. Its translation: CASSITGNSDNSPLHF.